Listed here are 14 T cell receptor beta chains from one sample, sequenced in a study of cytomegalovirus exposure and HLA in healthy donors. The PCR ran on 60 Vbeta and 13 Jbeta primers. The repertoire was sequenced with immunoSEQ multiplex PCR; TCRdb's copy has only in-frame clones and lacks some. The sample comprises roughly 140,000 clones, about 72% of which are singletons, and roughly 2.1% rests with the top ten. The sample consisted of PBMCs. These receptors were collected from a man between 40 and 49 years old in good health and CMV-seronegative.

On this clone itself: One end of the junction fails to match germline, which may point to a read error. The rearrangement joins TRBV6-1 to TRBJ1-2; tentative D call: TRBD1 (6 bases). Germline loops: CDR1 MNHNS, CDR2 SASEGT. The CDR3 sequence is 17 residues long. CDR3 DNA: TGTGCCAGCAGTGAATGGGCAGGGCAGGGGCTCAGTTATGGCTACCCCTTC. It encodes CASSEWAGQGLSYGYPF.

The J gene is TRBJ2-5, the V gene TRBV7-3; 8 nucleotides agree with TRBD2. The CDR3 covers 13 residues. V shed 3 bases, J shed 3 bases, and the junction held 0 bases outside the gene matches. The germline V gene encodes CDR1 SGHTA and CDR2 FQGTGA. DNA for the CDR3: TGTGCCAGCAGCTTCGGGGGGGAAGAGACCCAGTACTTC. This encodes CASSFGGEETQYF.

The chain carries TRBV7-8 and TRBJ1-4; weak D call: TRBD1 (5 bases). Germline CDR1 reads SGHVS; CDR2 reads FQNEAQ. CDR3 size: 15 residues. V lost 5 bases and J 7 bases, leaving 17 bases between the germline ends. CDR3 DNA sequence: TGTGCCAGCAGCCCACGCAGGGTAATGGTTGAAAAACTGTTTTTT. This translates into CASSPRRVMVEKLFF.

This rearrangement joins TRBV6-1 to TRBJ2-7, with TRBD2 identical over 14 bases. This CDR3 comprises 15 residues. The J segment lost 6 bases and the V segment lost 6 bases, leaving 7 bases of the junction unmatched. Germline V gene sequence: CDR1 MNHNS, CDR2 SASEGT. The CDR3 DNA is TGTGCCAGCAGCCCGACTAGCGGGAGGGCCACCGAGCAGTACTTC. It encodes CASSPTSGRATEQYF.

This clone has only a few counts. The rearrangement links TRBV6-5 to TRBJ2-5; D is perhaps TRBD2 (6 bases). Trimming shortened V by 8 bases and J by 3 bases, and 19 bases separated the two germline ends. The CDR3 runs 15 residues. Per the germline V gene, CDR1 is MNHEY and CDR2 is SVGAGI. CDR3 protein: CASGVFSGVEETQYF. The DNA for the CDR3 is TGTGCCAGCGGGGTTTTTAGCGGAGTAGAAGAGACCCAGTACTTC.

The V and J genes are TRBV11-1 and TRBJ1-2; 7 bases align to TRBD1. There are 14 residues in the CDR3. V lost 5 bases, J lost 0 bases, and 3 bases stayed unmatched. Germline V gene sequence: CDR1 SGHAT, CDR2 FQDESV (reference sequence). The CDR3 here is CASSPDRANYGYTF. DNA for the CDR3: TGTGCCAGCAGCCCAGACAGGGCTAACTATGGCTACACCTTC.

This clone has more than one count but fewer than ten. This chain connects TRBV6-6 to TRBJ2-3, with a tentative D call TRBD2 (6 bases). CDR1 and CDR2 (germline): MNHNY, SVGAGI (reference sequence). V was pared by 4 bases and J by 3 bases, with 11 bases between. CDR3 length: 14 amino acids. The DNA for the CDR3 is TGTGCCAGCAGTTCACTAGCAAATACAGATACGCAGTATTTT. Translated, it gives CASSSLANTDTQYF.

This clone turned up a few times. The chain links TRBV19 to TRBJ2-2, with D perhaps matching TRBD2 (6 bases). Per germline, CDR1 LNHDA and CDR2 SQIVND (reference sequence). Trimming took off 5 bases at V and 0 bases at J, with 13 bases between the two ends. The CDR3 has 16 amino acids. The CDR3 loop is CASSFGGAANTGELFF. The CDR3 nucleotides are TGTGCCAGTAGTTTCGGCGGGGCCGCGAACACCGGGGAGCTGTTTTTT.

V is TRBV5-1 and J is TRBJ2-7; 8 positions match TRBD2. The CDR3 length is 15 residues. With 2 bases clipped from V and 2 bases from J, the junction kept 6 bases outside the gene matches. The germline gives CDR1 SGHRS, CDR2 YFSETQ. Written as DNA, the CDR3 is TGCGCCAGCAGCTTTTTTAGCGGGGTTGCCTACGAGCAGTACTTC. Its translation: CASSFFSGVAYEQYF.

This clone was picked up a small number of times. The V call is TRBV9, the J call TRBJ1-3; 7 nucleotides match TRBD1. V gave up 4 bases and J gave up 2 bases; unmatched junction bases: 3. The length of the CDR3 is 14 residues. Germline lookup yields CDR1 SGDLS and CDR2 YYNGEE. CDR3 residues: CASSPGQPGNTIYF. DNA of the CDR3: TGTGCCAGCAGCCCGGGACAGCCTGGAAACACCATATATTTT.

The chain joins TRBV27 to TRBJ2-3, with D possibly matching TRBD2 (6 bases). Trimming cost V 2 bases and J 0 bases, with 15 bases left between them. The germline V gene has CDR1 MNHEY and CDR2 SMNVEV (reference sequence). The CDR3 covers 17 residues. CDR3 residues: CASSLRLGGSSTDTQYF. CDR3 DNA: TGTGCCAGCAGTTTAAGGTTGGGGGGATCTAGCACAGATACGCAGTATTTT.

V is TRBV5-1 and J is TRBJ2-1; D is perhaps TRBD2 (5 bases). Germline V gives CDR1 SGHRS, CDR2 YFSETQ. This CDR3 is built from 12 residues. Deletions cut 0 bases from V and 15 bases from J, with 13 bases between. Here the CDR3 DNA reads TGCGCCAGCAGCTTGGCCGGGGAATTCGCGTTCTTC. It translates to CASSLAGEFAFF.

The rearrangement joins TRBV15 to TRBJ2-7; 14 positions agree with TRBD2. The germline gives CDR1 LNHNV, CDR2 YYDKDF (reference sequence). CDR3 length equals 17 residues. V lost 2 bases, J lost 8 bases, and 11 bases stayed unmatched. Written as DNA, the CDR3 is TGTGCCACCAGCAGAAGCTTCTGGACTAGCGGGAGGACCCAGCAGTACTTC. Amino acid sequence: CATSRSFWTSGRTQQYF.

A single count supports this clone. The chain has TRBV6-1 and TRBJ2-7, with TRBD2 matching over 10 bases. The CDR3 covers 18 residues. The J segment lost 4 bases and the V segment lost 4 bases, leaving 16 bases of the junction unmatched. The germline gives CDR1 MNHNS, CDR2 SASEGT. CDR3 in DNA: TGTGCCAGCAGTGGACGGACTAGCGGAAGCAAATTCTCTTACGAGCAGTACTTC. This translates into CASSGRTSGSKFSYEQYF.